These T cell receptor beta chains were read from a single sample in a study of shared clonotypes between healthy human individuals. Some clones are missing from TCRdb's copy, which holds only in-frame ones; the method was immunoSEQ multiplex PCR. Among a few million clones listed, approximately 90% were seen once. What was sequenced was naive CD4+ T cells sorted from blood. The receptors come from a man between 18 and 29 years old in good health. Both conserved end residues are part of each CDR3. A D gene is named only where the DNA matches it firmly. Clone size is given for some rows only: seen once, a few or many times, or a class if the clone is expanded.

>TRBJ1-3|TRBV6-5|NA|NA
TGTGCCAGCACCTTAGGACCGGCGGGACACACCATATATTTT
CASTLGPAGHTIYF
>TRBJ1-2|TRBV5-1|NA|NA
TGCGCCAGCAGCTTGTTAGCGGGGGGACTAAACTATGGCTACACCTTC
CASSLLAGGLNYGYTF
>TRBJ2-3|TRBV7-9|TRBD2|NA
TGTGCCAGCAGCTTAGGTGGGACTAGCGGTGATACGCAGTATTTT
CASSLGGTSGDTQYF
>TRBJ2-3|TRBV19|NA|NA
TGTGCCAGTAGTATAAGGCAGGGGGGAACAGATACGCAGTATTTT
CASSIRQGGTDTQYF
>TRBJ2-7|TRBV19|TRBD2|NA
TGTGCCAGTAGCCCAACTAGCGGGGGTTCATATATCTACGAGCAGTACTTC
CASSPTSGGSYIYEQYF
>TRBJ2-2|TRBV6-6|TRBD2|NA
TGTGCCACCTTTTCTAGCGGGAGGAGGTACACCGGGGAGCTGTTTTTT
CATFSSGRRYTGELFF
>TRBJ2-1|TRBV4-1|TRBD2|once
TGCGCCAGCAGCCAAGATCGTGGGGGACTAGCTCGCGGTGAGCAGTTCTTC
CASSQDRGGLARGEQFF
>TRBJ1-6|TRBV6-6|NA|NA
TGTGCCAGCAGTTTCGGACAGAATTCACCCCTCCACTTT
CASSFGQNSPLHF
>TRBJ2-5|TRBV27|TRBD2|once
TGTGCCAGCAGTCCCCGGACTAGCGGGCGGGTAGAGACCCAGTACTTC
CASSPRTSGRVETQYF
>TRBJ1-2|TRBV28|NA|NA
TGTGCCAGCAGTCCCCAAGACAGGCCGGGCTACACCTTC
CASSPQDRPGYTF
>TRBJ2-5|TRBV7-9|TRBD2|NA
TGTGCCAGCAGCCGTCGGGGGGAAGGACGAGAGACCCAGTACTTC
CASSRRGEGRETQYF
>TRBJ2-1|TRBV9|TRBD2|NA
TGTGCCAGCAGCGTAAGCGGGGGGGCCGCCTACAATGAGCAGTTCTTC
CASSVSGGAAYNEQFF
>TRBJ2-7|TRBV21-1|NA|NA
TGTGCCAGCAGCAAAGTTCACGCCGGGACTAGCGAAAGTTTCTCCTACGAGCAGTACTTC
CASSKVHAGTSESFSYEQYF
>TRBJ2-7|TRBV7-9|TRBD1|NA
TGTGCCAGCAGCCCCCCGAGGACAGGGTTTTACGAGCAGTACTTC
CASSPPRTGFYEQYF
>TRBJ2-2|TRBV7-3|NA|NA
TGTGCCAGCAGCTTAAGACAGACCGGGGAGCTGTTTTTT
CASSLRQTGELFF
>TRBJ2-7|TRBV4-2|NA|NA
TGTGCCAGCAGCCAAGAAATACGAGGTTCCTACGAGCAGTACTTC
CASSQEIRGSYEQYF
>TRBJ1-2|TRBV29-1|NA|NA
TGCAGCGTCGCGACGGGGGCGAACTATGGCTACACCTTC
CSVATGANYGYTF
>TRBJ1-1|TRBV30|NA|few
TGTGCCTGGAGTGTAGGGCAGGGGAACACTGAAGCTTTCTTT
CAWSVGQGNTEAFF
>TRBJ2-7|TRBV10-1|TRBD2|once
TGCGCCAGCTCGACTAGCGGGGGCGAGCAGTACTTC
CASSTSGGEQYF
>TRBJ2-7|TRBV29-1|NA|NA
TGCAGCGTTGTGGGGGCGGGATCCCTGAGCGAGCAGTACTTC
CSVVGAGSLSEQYF
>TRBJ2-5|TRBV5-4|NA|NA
TGTGCCAGCAGCTTGGGAAACGCCGGGGAGACCCAGTACTTC
CASSLGNAGETQYF
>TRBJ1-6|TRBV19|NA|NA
TGTGCCAGTAGTATAGATACGTTTTTGGGACTGAGTGTGTCACCCCTCCACTTT
CASSIDTFLGLSVSPLHF
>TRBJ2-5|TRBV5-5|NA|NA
TGTGCCAGCAGCTTGGACGTTCAGGAGACCCAGTACTTC
CASSLDVQETQYF
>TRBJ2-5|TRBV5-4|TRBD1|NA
TGTGCCAGCAGCTTGGGGGACAGCAAACAAGAGACCCAGTACTTC
CASSLGDSKQETQYF
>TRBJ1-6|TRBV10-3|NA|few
TGTGCCACCAAGAGGGTTGGGGATTCACCCCTCCACTTT
CATKRVGDSPLHF
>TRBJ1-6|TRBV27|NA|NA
TGTGCCAGCAGCCCCTCGGGAGGAACCTCACCCCTCCACTTT
CASSPSGGTSPLHF
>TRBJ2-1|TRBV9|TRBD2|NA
TGTGCCAGCAGCGTAGCTCTTTCTAGCGGGGGACCCTACAATGAGCAGTTCTTC
CASSVALSSGGPYNEQFF
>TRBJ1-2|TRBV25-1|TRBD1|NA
TGTGCCAGCAGTGATCCAAGGGGGCAGGCCTATGGCTACACCTTC
CASSDPRGQAYGYTF
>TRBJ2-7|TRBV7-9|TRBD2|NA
TGTGCCAGCAGCCCCAGTGGGGGGGGCTACGAGCAGTACTTC
CASSPSGGGYEQYF
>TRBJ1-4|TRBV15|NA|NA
TGTGCCACCAGCAGAGTGATAGGGGAAAAACTGTTTTTT
CATSRVIGEKLFF
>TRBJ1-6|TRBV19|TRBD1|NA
TGTGCCACCGAGGGACAGGGGGCGAGTTCACCCCTCCACTTT
CATEGQGASSPLHF
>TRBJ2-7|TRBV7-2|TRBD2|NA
TGTGCCAGCAGCTTAGTAGGGCGGGAGGGCAGCGAGCAGTACTTC
CASSLVGREGSEQYF
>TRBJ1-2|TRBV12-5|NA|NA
TGTGCTAGTGGTTTGGTATCTGGACCCTATAACTATGGCTACACCTTC
CASGLVSGPYNYGYTF
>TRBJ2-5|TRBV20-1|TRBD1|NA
TGCAGTGCTAGAACAGGGGAGCAGTACTTC
CSARTGEQYF
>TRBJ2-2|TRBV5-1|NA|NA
TGCGCCAGCAGCAGCCAGACAGGTGGTCACCGGGAGCTGTTTTTT
CASSSQTGGHRELFF
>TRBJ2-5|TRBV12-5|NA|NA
TGTGCTAGTGGTTTGAATGAGACCCAGTACTTC
CASGLNETQYF
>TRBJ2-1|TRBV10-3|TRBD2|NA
TGTGCCATCAGTGAAGGTAAGGTAGCGGGCCAGTTCTTC
CAISEGKVAGQFF
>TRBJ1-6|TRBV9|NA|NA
TGTGCCAGCAGCCCCAAAAGTTCGGGTTCACCCCTCCACTTT
CASSPKSSGSPLHF
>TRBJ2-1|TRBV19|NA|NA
TGTGCCAGTAGTGGGGCGGGGAGTTCGCCCGAGCAGTTCTTC
CASSGAGSSPEQFF
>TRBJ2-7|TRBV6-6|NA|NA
TGTGCCAGCAGTTCCCCCACGGGCGAGCAGTACTTC
CASSSPTGEQYF
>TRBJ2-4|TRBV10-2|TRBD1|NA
TGCGCCAGCAGGAGGGGGCAGGGAAACATTCAGTACTTC
CASRRGQGNIQYF
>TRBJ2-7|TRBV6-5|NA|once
TGTGCCAGCAGTTATCGGACAGATTCCTACGAGCAGTACTTC
CASSYRTDSYEQYF
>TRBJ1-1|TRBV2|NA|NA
TGTGCCAGCAGTGTCGGGGGGTGGACTGAAGCTTTCTTT
CASSVGGWTEAFF
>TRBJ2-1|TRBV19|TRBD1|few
TGTGCCAGTAGTATCCAGGGGGCCAATGAGCAGTTCTTC
CASSIQGANEQFF
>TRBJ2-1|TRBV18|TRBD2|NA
TGTGCCACCTCTAGTACTAGCGGTAGCAATGAGCAGTTCTTC
CATSSTSGSNEQFF
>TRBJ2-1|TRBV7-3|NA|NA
TGTGCCAGCAGCTTAACGGGGGATGGATTCAATGAGCAGTTCTTC
CASSLTGDGFNEQFF
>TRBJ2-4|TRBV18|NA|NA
TGTGCCAGCTCACCTATCGGGTACCTAGCCAAAAACATTCAGTACTTC
CASSPIGYLAKNIQYF